The clone carrying this TCR beta chain is a singleton in its sample. Its target is not known. Losses at the gene ends were 5 bases for V and 7 bases for J; bases not matched to a gene: 12. Germline V gene lookup returns CDR1 SGHNT and CDR2 YYREEE (reference sequence). The CDR3 length is 16 residues. The data stem from a study of blood T cells in healthy people across ages. Study-level points and caveats: A greater number of naive CD4+ cells and higher diversity distinguished long-lived donors from aged donors.

Primed by a sample-barcoded 5' primer and a J-beta primer mix, a second PCR proceeded for 7 to 11 cycles. TCRdb recomputed calls from the 5' RACE reads with MiXCR, one row per CDR3 protein. This sample has 800,000 to 1,000,000 distinct CDR3 sequences, with around 48% found just once. The sequencing input was blood. This clonotype was obtained from a man aged 25 to 45 in good health. The genes are TRBV5-4 and TRBJ2-7, with 13 bases that match TRBD2. The CDR3 spells CASRDGLAGVGSEQYF. CDR3 DNA: TGTGCCAGCAGGGATGGACTAGCGGGGGTCGGCTCAGAGCAGTACTTC.